What follows is one T cell receptor (beta chain) and its context. As yet, its antigen is unknown. Other DNA sequences in this sample translate to the same CDR3. V was trimmed by 0 bases and J by 2 bases, leaving 5 bases between them. Per the germline V gene, CDR1 is SGDLS and CDR2 is YYNGEE. This CDR3 contains 14 residues. The sample belongs to a study of Ad26.COV2.S vaccination and SARS-CoV-2 variants. Whole-study context: Ad26.COV2.S arm of COV1001 included the donor. The vaccine Ad26.COV2.S was put into the muscle once, or twice with 56 days between.

The treatment was: 15 to 20 received Ad26.COV2.S at low or high dose, single or two shots; several received placebo; per-sample allocation not given. Day 63 after the first vaccine or placebo injection was the time point for sampling. Assay used: immunoSEQ multiplex PCR; TCRdb lists only in-frame clones, some missing. The sample lists 350,000 to 450,000 clones, approximately 92% occurring once. Points from the study as a whole: Overall T cell responses may have been underestimated by the analyses of TCR breadth and depth.

The rearrangement uses TRBV9 and TRBJ1-4; D ambiguous. The receptor was isolated from a person between 18 and 60 years old who received the Ad26.COV2.S COVID-19 vaccine or a placebo. The sequences come from peripheral blood, collected in a trial of Ad26.COV2.S vaccine versus placebo. CDR3 loop: CASSVGGTNEKLFF. CDR3 bases: TGTGCCAGCAGCGTAGGCGGGACTAATGAAAAACTGTTTTTT. The entire variable domain, with the rest obtained from reference TRBV9 and TRBJ1-4, is as follows: DSGVTQTPKHLITATGQRVTLRCSPRSGDLSVYWYQQSLDQGLQFLIQYYNGEERAKGNILERFSAQQFPDLHSELNLSSLELGDSALYFCASSVGGTNEKLFFGSGTQLSVL.